The entry that follows covers one T cell receptor beta chain sequence. Its antigen is as yet unknown. Profiled with immunoSEQ multiplex PCR; TCRdb holds only in-frame clones, not every one. The sample comprises about 58,000 clones, 88% of which are singletons, and around 3.2% rests with the top ten. The record originates from a study of OX40 agonist ivuxolimab in advanced cancers. Looking at the study overall: All patients had ivuxolimab intravenously every 2 weeks at 0.01 to 10 mg/kg. Study-wide points: Clonal expansion by week 6 occurred in CD4+ and CD8+ blood T cells (at 0.1 to 3.0 mg/kg).

CDR3 length: 16 amino acids. Germline V gives CDR1 SEHNR, CDR2 FQNEAQ (reference sequence). V lost 2 bases, J lost 4 bases, and 3 bases stayed unmatched. This sequence originates from an adult with an advanced solid tumor such as melanoma, head and neck, liver or kidney cancer. The sample here was CD4+ or CD8+ T cells sorted from blood, taken in a trial of the OX40 agonist ivuxolimab. The rearrangement links TRBV7-9 to TRBJ2-1; 12 bases fit TRBD2. The chain's CDR3 is CASSLPGTSGYNEQFF. The CDR3 nucleotides are TGTGCCAGCAGCTTACCCGGGACTAGCGGGTACAATGAGCAGTTCTTC.